A single sample is the source of the 27 T cell receptor beta chains below, sequenced in a study of radiotherapy plus CTLA-4 blockade in lung cancer. Clones were sequenced by immunoSEQ multiplex PCR, and TCRdb holds only the in-frame ones, with some missing. The sample includes around 80,000 clones, around 79% seen only once; the top ten take over 20%. Specimen: peripheral blood, collected from a patient treated with radiotherapy plus ipilimumab. These receptors all stem from a human donor with non-small cell lung cancer whose response to radiotherapy plus ipilimumab could not be evaluated. Some clones in this sample may be carry-over from other donors' samples.

The chain links TRBV25-1 to TRBJ1-1; D might be TRBD1 (5 bases). CDR3 length equals 13 residues. The germline V gene has CDR1 MGHDK and CDR2 SYGVNS. V was trimmed by 10 bases and J by 1 base, leaving 13 bases between them. The CDR3: CATLDRSNTEAFF. As DNA, the CDR3 is TGTGCCACCCTCGACAGATCGAACACTGAAGCTTTCTTT.

The rearrangement joins TRBV28 to TRBJ2-1, with D possibly matching TRBD2 (6 bases). CDR1 and CDR2 (germline): MDHEN, SYDVKM. This CDR3 is 15 amino acids long. Trimming removed 5 bases from V and 0 bases from J, with 11 bases in between. CDR3: CASSGAGSSYNEQFF. DNA of the CDR3: TGTGCCAGCAGTGGGGCGGGGAGCTCCTACAATGAGCAGTTCTTC.

The chain recombines TRBV5-6 with TRBJ2-1, with 8 nucleotides matching TRBD1. The junction had 6 bases not matched to a gene; V was cut back by 1 base and J by 3 bases. Germline-derived CDR1 and CDR2 are SGHDT and YYEEEE. The CDR3 totals 16 residues. In DNA form, the CDR3 reads TGTGCCAGCAGCTTGATTTCAGGACAGGGCTACAATGAGCAGTTCTTC. It codes for CASSLISGQGYNEQFF.

The rearrangement uses TRBV4-3 and TRBJ2-1; perhaps TRBD2 as D (5 bases). CDR3 length equals 16 residues. The germline CDR1 and CDR2 sequences are LGHNA and YSLEER. The germline V and J ends were trimmed by 0 bases and 7 bases, with 16 bases remaining between them. This chain's CDR3 is CASSQERLGSTNEQFF. The DNA of the CDR3 is TGCGCCAGCAGCCAAGAACGGCTAGGGAGTACAAATGAGCAGTTCTTC.

This chain links TRBV30 with TRBJ2-5, with a weak D call TRBD1 (6 bases). The closer fit of TRBJ2-7 to the DNA end suggests the J call may be wrong. Germline lookup yields CDR1 GTSNPN and CDR2 SVGIG (reference sequence). The CDR3 contains 14 residues. CDR3 protein: CASLPPGTPYEQYF. The CDR3 DNA reads TGTGCCTCCCTGCCCCCCGGGACACCTTACGAGCAGTACTTC.

The chain uses TRBV5-8 and TRBJ2-5; 9 bases agree with TRBD2. From germline, CDR1 is SGHTS and CDR2 YDEGEE. The junction had 2 bases not matched to a gene; V was cut back by 0 bases and J by 2 bases. The CDR3 is made up of 15 amino acids. The CDR3, as DNA: TGTGCCAGCAGCTTGGGACTAGCGGAACAAGAGACCCAGTACTTC. Translated: CASSLGLAEQETQYF.

The genes are TRBV6-5 and TRBJ1-2, with 9 bases aligning to TRBD1. This CDR3 comprises 13 residues. CDR1 is MNHEY, CDR2 SVGAGI, per germline. V was pared by 4 bases and J by 5 bases, with 2 bases of the junction left unmatched. The CDR3 nucleotides read TGTGCCAGCAGTTCACAGGGGGCGTATGGCTACACCTTC. It encodes CASSSQGAYGYTF.

This sequence joins TRBV4-2 and TRBJ1-6; possible D gene TRBD1, 6 bases. Germline CDR1 and CDR2: LGHNA and YNFKEQ. The V end was cut by 4 bases, the J end by 8 bases, with 18 bases between. The CDR3 sequence is 16 residues long. CDR3 amino acids: CASSLQGAKGDSPLHF. The CDR3, as DNA: TGTGCCAGCAGCCTACAGGGTGCCAAAGGGGATTCACCCCTCCACTTT.

The chain employs TRBV5-1 and TRBJ2-4, with D perhaps matching TRBD1 (6 bases). Germline loops: CDR1 SGHRS, CDR2 YFSETQ. V lost 0 bases and J lost 0, with 10 bases in between. The CDR3 loop spans 16 amino acids. CDR3 amino acids: CASSLVDSLAKNIQYF. CDR3 in DNA: TGCGCCAGCAGCTTGGTGGACAGCCTAGCCAAAAACATTCAGTACTTC.

V is TRBV29-1 and J is TRBJ2-1; tentative D call: TRBD1 (6 bases). The ends were cut back, 1 base at V and 6 bases at J, with 13 bases in the middle. Germline V gene lookup returns CDR1 SQVTM and CDR2 ANQGSEA. The CDR3 loop spans 14 amino acids. This CDR3 reads CSVEGGQKANEQFF. The CDR3 coding sequence is TGCAGCGTTGAAGGCGGACAGAAGGCCAATGAGCAGTTCTTC.

J is TRBJ2-3 and V is TRBV4-1; D is possibly TRBD2 (6 bases). The ends were cut back, 0 bases at V and 3 bases at J, with 19 bases in the middle. CDR3 length: 18 residues. From germline, CDR1 is MGHRA and CDR2 YSYEKL. The CDR3 spells CASSQDRLGTLITDTQYF. CDR3 DNA: TGCGCCAGCAGCCAAGATCGACTCGGGACTCTTATTACAGATACGCAGTATTTT.

This clone appeared a single time. The V and J genes are TRBV5-4 and TRBJ1-2, with 10 positions matching TRBD1. After removal of 0 bases from V and 5 bases from J, the junction contained 4 bases not matched to a gene. The V gene's germline CDR1 is SGHNT and CDR2 YYREEE (reference sequence). CDR3 length equals 15 residues. CDR3 loop: CASSLAGTGDYGYTF. CDR3 DNA: TGTGCCAGCAGCTTGGCCGGGACAGGGGATTATGGCTACACCTTC.

The J gene is TRBJ1-4, the V gene TRBV7-8; 9 nucleotides agree with TRBD1. With 3 bases clipped from V and 8 bases from J, the junction kept 4 bases outside the gene matches. The germline V gene encodes CDR1 SGHVS and CDR2 FQNEAQ. The CDR3 is 14 amino acids. The CDR3 DNA follows: TGTGCCAGCAGCTTTACAGGGGGCGGGGAAAAACTGTTTTTT. The encoded protein is CASSFTGGGEKLFF. Based on the CDR3 plus reference TRBV7-8 and TRBJ1-4, the full variable domain is GAGVSQSPRYKVAKRGQDVALRCDPISGHVSLFWYQQALGQGPEFLTYFQNEAQLDKSGLPSDRFFAERPEGSVSTLKIQRTQQEDSAVYLCASSFTGGGEKLFFGSGTQLSVL.

This clone was seen a few times. This chain links TRBV2 with TRBJ2-7; 8 bases are a match to TRBD1. The germline gives CDR1 SNHLY, CDR2 FYNNEI. V lost 1 base, J lost 1 base, and 3 bases stayed unmatched. This CDR3 contains 15 residues. CDR3 region: CASSEGRQGSYEQYF. The CDR3 DNA reads TGTGCCAGCAGTGAAGGTCGACAGGGGTCCTACGAGCAGTACTTC.

V is TRBV27 and J is TRBJ2-1; 10 bases fit TRBD1. CDR1 and CDR2 from the germline V gene are MNHEY and SMNVEV (reference sequence). The CDR3 runs 11 residues. J was trimmed by 14 bases and V by 4 bases; bases with no gene match: 2. CDR3 residues: CASSWGTGEFF. CDR3 coding DNA: TGTGCCAGCAGTTGGGGGACAGGGGAGTTCTTC.

This clone has only a few counts. The chain recombines TRBV28 with TRBJ1-1, with D unclear. Germline lookup yields CDR1 MDHEN and CDR2 SYDVKM. Deletions cut 3 bases from V and 8 bases from J, with 13 bases between. The CDR3 spans 13 residues. In DNA form, the CDR3 reads TGTGCCAGCAGTTTTCGTATGGAGCTAGAAGCTTTCTTT. It translates to CASSFRMELEAFF.

The V call is TRBV13, the J call TRBJ1-4, with a weak D call TRBD1 (5 bases). V lost 5 bases and J lost 7, with 11 bases in between. The CDR3 is made up of 13 amino acids. Germline V CDR1 and CDR2: PRHDT, FYEKMQ (reference sequence). CDR3 DNA: TGTGCCAGCAGCCGTCGGACAACTGAAAAACTGTTTTTT. Translation gives CASSRRTTEKLFF.

This chain connects TRBV19 to TRBJ2-7; 11 bases agree with TRBD1. This CDR3 contains 14 residues. Per germline, CDR1 LNHDA and CDR2 SQIVND (reference sequence). V lost 3 bases and J lost 5; bases outside the gene matches: 3. The CDR3 DNA reads TGTGCCAGTAGTATCAGGACAGGGGGCGACGAGCAGTACTTC. It encodes CASSIRTGGDEQYF.

This clone was counted between two and nine times. This rearrangement joins TRBV6-6 to TRBJ1-2, with D hard to call. The CDR3 runs 15 residues. Trimming removed 0 bases from V and 3 bases from J, with 11 bases in between. Germline CDR1 and CDR2: MNHNY and SVGAGI (reference sequence). Here the CDR3 reads CASSYSTSKDYGYTF. Written as DNA, the CDR3 is TGTGCCAGCAGTTACTCGACTAGTAAGGACTATGGCTACACCTTC.

The CDR3 DNA reads TGTGCCAGCAGCTCGTCCTTAGCGCGGGAGACCCAGTACTTC. It encodes CASSSSLARETQYF. The rearrangement joins TRBV28 to TRBJ2-5, with D tentatively TRBD2 (5 bases). V was pared by 6 bases and J by 5 bases, with 16 bases between. The CDR3 runs to 14 residues. Germline V gene lookup returns CDR1 MDHEN and CDR2 SYDVKM.

This chain uses TRBV5-1 with TRBJ2-5; D is perhaps TRBD1 (6 bases). This CDR3 spans 13 amino acids. Trimming removed 3 bases at V and 5 bases at J, with 11 bases between. CDR1 and CDR2 (germline): SGHRS, YFSETQ. The CDR3 nucleotides read TGCGCCAGCAGCTCGACAGGCGAGGAGACCCAGTACTTC. This codes for CASSSTGEETQYF.

The V and J genes are TRBV5-8 and TRBJ2-5, with D possibly TRBD1 on 5 matching bases. V lost 1 base and J 6 bases, leaving 10 bases between the germline ends. This CDR3 region has 13 residues. Germline lookup yields CDR1 SGHTS and CDR2 YDEGEE. As DNA, the CDR3 is TGTGCCAGCAGCTTGATGGGGCAAAAGACCCAGTACTTC. Translation: CASSLMGQKTQYF.

In this sample, this clone turned up once. CDR3 DNA: TGTGCCAGCAGCTTAGATTCGGGGTTCTATGGCTACACCTTC. Protein sequence: CASSLDSGFYGYTF. The V call is TRBV7-6, the J call TRBJ1-2; unclear D gene. This CDR3 contains 14 residues. CDR1 and CDR2 (germline): SGHVS, FNYEAQ. Trimming took 1 base from V and 4 from J, leaving 10 bases between them.

This chain joins TRBV28 and TRBJ2-7, with TRBD2 matching over 8 bases. V lost 7 bases and J lost 0; bases outside the gene matches: 11. The CDR3 runs to 16 residues. CDR1 is MDHEN, CDR2 SYDVKM, per germline. CDR3 DNA sequence: TGTGCCAGCAACATCGGGGGGGGCAGTAGCTCCTACGAGCAGTACTTC. Translation: CASNIGGGSSSYEQYF.

This clone occurred a few times. The chain uses TRBV6-1 and TRBJ1-3; D is uncertain. The CDR3 extends over 14 amino acids. V was clipped by 5 bases and J by 2 bases, with 10 bases between them. CDR1 is MNHNS and CDR2 is SASEGT in the germline V gene. The CDR3 nucleotides are TGTGCCAGCAGTCAAGACATTACTGGAAACACCATATATTTT. As protein: CASSQDITGNTIYF.

V and J are TRBV14 and TRBJ2-7; D not certain. Trimming removed 1 base from V and 4 bases from J, with 2 bases in between. Germline V gene lookup returns CDR1 SGHDN and CDR2 FVKESK. The CDR3 extends over 11 amino acids. The CDR3 DNA is TGTGCCAGCAGCCAAGCTTACGAGCAGTACTTC. Encoded protein: CASSQAYEQYF.

The DNA of the CDR3 is TGTGCCAGCAGCTCCCAGGGAAACACTGAAGCTTTCTTT. Its translation: CASSSQGNTEAFF. V usage is TRBV7-9 and J usage is TRBJ1-1; D might be TRBD1 (5 bases). CDR1 is SEHNR and CDR2 is FQNEAQ in the germline V gene (reference sequence). The ends were cut back, 4 bases at V and 2 bases at J, with 8 bases in the middle. CDR3 length: 13 amino acids.